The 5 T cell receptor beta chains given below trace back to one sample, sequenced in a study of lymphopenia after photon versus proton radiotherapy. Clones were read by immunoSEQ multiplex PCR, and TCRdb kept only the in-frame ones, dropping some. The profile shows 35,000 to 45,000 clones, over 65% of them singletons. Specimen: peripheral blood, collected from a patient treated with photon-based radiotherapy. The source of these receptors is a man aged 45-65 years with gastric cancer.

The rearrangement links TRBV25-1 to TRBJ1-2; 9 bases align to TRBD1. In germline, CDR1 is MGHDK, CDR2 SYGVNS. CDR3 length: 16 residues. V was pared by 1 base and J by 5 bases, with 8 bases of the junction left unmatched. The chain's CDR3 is CASSESFGQGWYGYTF. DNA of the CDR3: TGTGCCAGCAGTGAATCCTTCGGACAGGGGTGGTATGGCTACACCTTC.

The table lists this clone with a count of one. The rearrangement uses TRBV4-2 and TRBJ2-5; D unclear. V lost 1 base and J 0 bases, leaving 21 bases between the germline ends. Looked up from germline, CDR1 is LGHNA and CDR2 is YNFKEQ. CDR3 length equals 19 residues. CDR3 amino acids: CASSQGGRSSGAYQETQYF. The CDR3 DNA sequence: TGTGCCAGCAGCCAAGGAGGAAGGTCGTCAGGAGCGTACCAAGAGACCCAGTACTTC.

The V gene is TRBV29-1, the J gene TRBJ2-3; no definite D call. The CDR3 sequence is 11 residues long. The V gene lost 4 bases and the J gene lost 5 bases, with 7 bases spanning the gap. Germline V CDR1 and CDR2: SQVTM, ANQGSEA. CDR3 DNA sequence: TGCAGCGTTGGATGGGGAGATACGCAGTATTTT. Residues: CSVGWGDTQYF.

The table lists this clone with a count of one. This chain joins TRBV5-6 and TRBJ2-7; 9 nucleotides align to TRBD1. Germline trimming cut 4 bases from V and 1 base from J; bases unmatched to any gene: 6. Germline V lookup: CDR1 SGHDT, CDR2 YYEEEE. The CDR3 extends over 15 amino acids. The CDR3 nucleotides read TGTGCCAGCAGCCCGGAAGGGACAGGGTCCTACGAGCAGTACTTC. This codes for CASSPEGTGSYEQYF.

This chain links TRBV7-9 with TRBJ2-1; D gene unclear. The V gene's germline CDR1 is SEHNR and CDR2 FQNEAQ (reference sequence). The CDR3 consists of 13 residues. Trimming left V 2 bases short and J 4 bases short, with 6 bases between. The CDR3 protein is CASSLTSYNEQFF. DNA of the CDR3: TGTGCCAGCAGCTTAACCTCTTACAATGAGCAGTTCTTC. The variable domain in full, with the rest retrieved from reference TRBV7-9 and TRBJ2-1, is DTGVSQNPRHKITKRGQNVTFRCDPISEHNRLYWYRQTLGQGPEFLTYFQNEAQLEKSRLLSDRFSAERPKGSFSTLEIQRTEQGDSAMYLCASSLTSYNEQFFGPGTRLTVL.